This record concerns one TCR beta chain sequence. Its antigen is currently unknown. TCRdb processed the 5' RACE reads anew with MiXCR; each CDR3 protein has one entry. The table lists 250,000 to 300,000 distinct CDR3 sequences, 15% to 25% of them singletons. This record comes from a study of CD8 T cells in ankylosing spondylitis. Study-wide findings and caveats: Matched ankylosing spondylitis synovial fluid reportedly contained a significantly enriched population of disease-linked clones.

Germline V gives CDR1 SGDLS, CDR2 YYNGEE. This CDR3 spans 16 amino acids. V was cut by 5 bases and J by 2 bases, with 18 bases left in between. Sequencing input: blood, either unsorted or a sorted T cell fraction (not recorded which). The rearrangement joins TRBV9 to TRBJ2-3; D tentatively reads TRBD1 or TRBD2 (5 bases each). The clonotype comes from a male donor with ankylosing spondylitis or in good health (not recorded which). CDR3 region: CASRPGTGGTTDTQYF. CDR3 in DNA: TGTGCCAGCAGACCCGGAACTGGGGGAACCACAGATACGCAGTATTTT.